This T cell receptor (beta chain) was retrieved from a study of blood T cell repertoires in COVID-19 (dated by TCRdb to 2019 to 2021). For context, the study as a whole: Samples covering the acute and convalescent phases of COVID-19 were provided by collaborators in the United States, Italy and Spain. The repertoires were released in a freely available public database intended as a resource for research on the immune response to SARS-CoV-2. The sample metadata nearly always contained a de-identified subject ID, COVID-19 status, age in years and sex. The dataset comprised deeply sampled blood TCRbeta repertoires from subjects exposed to, actively infected with, or recovered from COVID-19. The material from the prospective study consisted of cDNA or gDNA derived from T cells, B-cell-depleted T cells, or PBMCs. The samples were drawn from the first 160 participants of the ongoing ImmuneRACE study and from 1,200 or so subjects provided by 6 global collaborators. Where available, HLA class I and class II types were obtained from metadata supplied by the sample provider rather than from assay-based typing.

V loses 0 bases of germline sequence and J loses 5 bases, and the interval between the two ends is 7 bases. The CDR3 contains 13 residues, cysteine and phenylalanine counted. This entry keeps only the CDR3 DNA: 39 bases, framed from base 1. CDR1 and CDR2, per the germline V gene, are SGHAT and FQNNGV. Whole blood was collected in K2EDTA tubes by collaborating institutions according to the institutions' own protocols. Collaborator samples were shipped for TCRbeta analysis as frozen whole blood, isolated PBMCs, or DNA extracted from either sample type. Study-wide conclusions, independent of this receptor: How much clinical and demographic metadata was included differed by source and by participant, and the metadata was provided uncurated.

As concerns this clone: Its cognate antigen has yet to be identified. Nothing much larger sits one base from this clone, and base qualities are not available.

TCRbeta CDR3 regions were amplified from genomic DNA by means of the immunoSEQ Assay, a bias-controlled multiplex PCR. The authors' analysis ran thus. The number of nucleated cells in each sample was estimated by amplification of reference gene primers within the assay. To quantify the absolute abundance of each unique TCRbeta CDR3 rearrangement, sequence reads were collapsed and filtered. For each sample, productive Simpson clonality was calculated as the square root of Simpson's diversity index across productive rearrangements. The source is immuneACCESS, and TCRdb retained only in-frame sequences with V and J called. Part of the clones is not carried over; for the studies checked, unresolved V genes explain less than half of this, and the remainder is unexplained. V and J calls and clone size are given by that table; D and trimming were obtained from the DNA. This sample is represented by more than 200,000 clones; 80% to 90% of them were singletons. The ten largest clonotypes hold 4% to 4.5% of the sample.

This receptor was obtained from a man aged 45-65 years with acute or convalescent COVID-19. Recombination connected TRBV11-2 to TRBJ1-2; no D gene can be assigned with confidence. The sequenced sample was peripheral blood. In nucleotides, the sequence is TGTGCCAGCAGCTTAGATGGGGAGTATGGCTACACCTTC. Its protein reads: CASSLDGEYGYTF.